This is a list of T cell receptor beta chains from one sample in a study of cytomegalovirus exposure and HLA in healthy donors. Profiling relied on immunoSEQ multiplex PCR, and the TCRdb table lists in-frame clones only, not all of them. Among about 280,000 clones listed, approximately 88% were seen once. The material sequenced was PBMCs. These receptors came from a woman between 18 and 30 years old in good health and CMV-seronegative. CDR3s include the opening cysteine and the closing phenylalanine or tryptophan. D genes are given only for firm matches. Expanded clones get a size class; other rows say once, few or many, or leave the size out.

TRBV15	NA	TRBJ2-1	NA	TGTGCCACCAGCAGAGGCTCGGCGGGATCCTACAATGAGCAGTTCTTC	CATSRGSAGSYNEQFF
TRBV15	TRBD1	TRBJ2-2	NA	TGTGCCACCAGCAGAGACAGGGGGCTTAGCGGGGAGCTGTTTTTT	CATSRDRGLSGELFF
TRBV7-2	NA	TRBJ1-6	NA	TGTGCCAGCAGCTTACGATTCAGGGATAACTCCTATAATTCACCCCTCCACTTT	CASSLRFRDNSYNSPLHF
TRBV5-1	NA	TRBJ2-3	NA	TGCGCCAGCAGCTTTTTCCACACAGATACGCAGTATTTT	CASSFFHTDTQYF
TRBV7-9	TRBD1	TRBJ2-1	NA	TGTGCCAGCAGCAGATCAGGGGGCTCGAATGAGCAGTTCTTC	CASSRSGGSNEQFF
TRBV7-9	NA	TRBJ2-2	NA	TGTGCCAGCAGCTCCTGGACAGCCTCGAACACCGGGGAGCTGTTTTTT	CASSSWTASNTGELFF
TRBV5-8	NA	TRBJ1-1	NA	TGTGCCAGCAGCTTGGCCAGGGTGGGTCGGGCTTTCTTT	CASSLARVGRAFF
TRBV29-1	TRBD1	TRBJ2-7	NA	TGCAGCGTTATGACAGGGAGCTACGAGCAGTACTTC	CSVMTGSYEQYF
TRBV6-5	TRBD1	TRBJ1-3	NA	TGTGCCAGCAGTTACCCCCCGACAGGGGCCGGAAACACCATATATTTT	CASSYPPTGAGNTIYF
TRBV14	NA	TRBJ2-5	NA	TGTGCCAGCAGCCAAGGTCCCCGTCTGGAGGAAGAGACCCAGTACTTC	CASSQGPRLEEETQYF
TRBV27	NA	TRBJ1-1	NA	TGTGCCAGCAGTTTAGGCCCTGAAGCTTTCTTT	CASSLGPEAFF
TRBV7-8	NA	TRBJ2-1	NA	TGTGCCAGCAGCCTCATTCGGGACTGGCCTTACAATGAGCAGTTCTTC	CASSLIRDWPYNEQFF
TRBV10-2	NA	TRBJ2-2	NA	TGCGCCAGCAGTGAAACTCGTTGGCGGGTGGAGAACACCGGGGAGCTGTTTTTT	CASSETRWRVENTGELFF
TRBV7-6	TRBD2	TRBJ2-5	NA	TGTGCCAGCAGCCCCCAAGGGTCTAGCGGCTTCTTCGAGACCCAGTACTTC	CASSPQGSSGFFETQYF
TRBV5-3	TRBD1	TRBJ1-6	NA	TGTGCCAGAAGAAAAATGGACAGGGGGCGGAGGTCCTATAATTCACCCCTCCACTTT	CARRKMDRGRRSYNSPLHF
TRBV27	TRBD1	TRBJ2-2	NA	TGTGCCAGCACCCTGGGACAGGCGAACACCGGGGAGCTGTTTTTT	CASTLGQANTGELFF
TRBV19	NA	TRBJ2-7	NA	TGTGCCAGTAGTATTTGGACAGACTACGAGCAGTACTTC	CASSIWTDYEQYF
TRBV7-9	NA	TRBJ1-4	NA	TGTGCCAGCAGCCCTCCGGAGCCAACTAATGAAAAACTGTTTTTT	CASSPPEPTNEKLFF
TRBV28	TRBD1	TRBJ1-2	NA	TGTGCCAGCAGGAGAGACACCGGGACAGGGGCCTATGGCTACACCTTC	CASRRDTGTGAYGYTF
TRBV7-6	TRBD2	TRBJ2-3	once	TGTGCCAGCAGCCCCTACACCGGGACTAGTTTATCAGATACGCAGTATTTT	CASSPYTGTSLSDTQYF
TRBV20-1	TRBD1	TRBJ1-1	NA	TGCAGTGCTCGGGACAGGGCCTGGGCTTTCTTT	CSARDRAWAFF
TRBV6-5	TRBD2	TRBJ2-7	NA	TGTGCCAGCAGCCGCACCCTCGGGGGGTCCTACGAGCAGTACTTC	CASSRTLGGSYEQYF
TRBV15	TRBD1	TRBJ1-2	NA	TGTGCCACCAGCAGCGACAGGGGAGGAGGTTTCGACTATGGCTACACCTTC	CATSSDRGGGFDYGYTF
TRBV25-1	TRBD1	TRBJ2-7	NA	TGTGCCAGCAGTGACGGGACAGGGGTCTCCTACGAGCAGTACTTC	CASSDGTGVSYEQYF
TRBV6-4	TRBD2	TRBJ2-1	NA	TGTGCCAGCAGCGACGGGACTAGCGAGTACAATGAGCAGTTCTTC	CASSDGTSEYNEQFF
TRBV4-1	TRBD2	TRBJ2-1	NA	TGCGCCAGCAGCCAAGATTACTCTAGCGGACGTAATGAGCAGTTCTTC	CASSQDYSSGRNEQFF
TRBV14	NA	TRBJ2-7	NA	TGTGCCAGCAGCCAAAGAGTGGAGAACGAGCAGTACTTC	CASSQRVENEQYF
TRBV6-6	NA	TRBJ1-1	NA	TGTGCCAGCAGCTGGGGGCAAACGAACACTGAAGCTTTCTTT	CASSWGQTNTEAFF
TRBV6-6	TRBD1	TRBJ1-1	NA	TGTGCCAGCAGAGGGACAGCGGGCGATGCTTTCTTT	CASRGTAGDAFF
TRBV12-5	NA	TRBJ2-7	NA	TGTGCTAGTGGTTTGGTCCTAGACGGGTACGAGCAGTACTTC	CASGLVLDGYEQYF
TRBV27	NA	TRBJ2-2	NA	TGTGCCAGCAGTTTATTTGGCCTCGGGTACACCGGGGAGCTGTTTTTT	CASSLFGLGYTGELFF
TRBV7-9	NA	TRBJ1-5	NA	TGTGCCAGCATCCCAGTAATGGGCCTCAATCAGCCCCAGCATTTT	CASIPVMGLNQPQHF
TRBV28	TRBD1	TRBJ1-5	NA	TGTGCCAGCAGAGGACAGGGACCTAGCAATCAGCCCCAGCATTTT	CASRGQGPSNQPQHF
TRBV19	TRBD2	TRBJ2-7	NA	TGTGCCAGTAGGACTAGCGACTCCTACGAGCAGTACTTC	CASRTSDSYEQYF
TRBV5-1	NA	TRBJ2-2	NA	TGCGCCAGCAGGCGGGGGAACACCGGGGAGCTGTTTTTT	CASRRGNTGELFF
TRBV25-1	NA	TRBJ2-3	NA	TGTGCCAGCAGTGAATCCGGGAGCGGAGCTACGCAGTATTTT	CASSESGSGATQYF
TRBV28	NA	TRBJ2-7	NA	TGTGCCAGCAGTTTCCCTAAACAGGTTCTCTACGAGCAGTACTTC	CASSFPKQVLYEQYF
TRBV28	TRBD2	TRBJ2-7	NA	TGTGCCAGCAGTTTGGTCGGGGGGGCCAGCCAATTGCCGTGGGAGCAGTACTTC	CASSLVGGASQLPWEQYF
TRBV7-2	TRBD1	TRBJ1-3	NA	TGTGCCAGCAGCTGGGACAGGGGCTCTGGAAACACCATATATTTT	CASSWDRGSGNTIYF
TRBV7-9	NA	TRBJ1-5	NA	TGTGCCAGCAGCTTAGCGGCAGGAAAAGAGCAGCCCCAGCATTTT	CASSLAAGKEQPQHF
TRBV6-5	NA	TRBJ2-7	NA	TGTGCCTCCACTTTTCCGCGGAGGACTGGTTCCCAGTACTTC	CASTFPRRTGSQYF
TRBV18	NA	TRBJ1-2	NA	TGTGCCAGCTCACCCCTTGTTGAGAACGCCTATGGCTACACCTTC	CASSPLVENAYGYTF
TRBV28	TRBD1	TRBJ2-2	NA	TGTGCCAGCCAGGGGGCGGGCACCGGGGAGCTGTTTTTT	CASQGAGTGELFF
TRBV6-5	NA	TRBJ1-1	once	TGTGCCAGCAGTTACTCGGGCCAGGGGAACACTGAAGCTTTCTTT	CASSYSGQGNTEAFF
TRBV27	TRBD1	TRBJ2-5	NA	TGTGCCAGCAGGACAGGGGCAGAGACCCAGTACTTC	CASRTGAETQYF
TRBV12-5	NA	TRBJ1-3	NA	TGTGCTAGTGGTTTGGTCCTGCTGGGAGATTCCTCTGGAAACACCATATATTTT	CASGLVLLGDSSGNTIYF
TRBV6-1	TRBD2	TRBJ2-1	NA	TGTGCCAGCAGGGAAGGACTAGCGAGCAGCAATGAGCAGTTCTTC	CASREGLASSNEQFF
TRBV6-1	NA	TRBJ2-3	NA	TGTGCCAGCAGTGAAGCGGGGAACAGGGCGGGAGTCAGGGATACGCAGTATTTT	CASSEAGNRAGVRDTQYF
TRBV28	NA	TRBJ1-5	NA	TGTGCCAGCCGGGGGGAGAGCAATCAGCCCCAGCATTTT	CASRGESNQPQHF
TRBV5-6	TRBD1	TRBJ1-1	NA	TGTGCCAGCAGCCCCACCGGACAGGGGTGGAGGGACACTGAAGCTTTCTTT	CASSPTGQGWRDTEAFF
TRBV29-1	NA	TRBJ2-1	NA	TGCAGCGTTGGATACCGTCTAGCTGGTGAGCAGTTCTTC	CSVGYRLAGEQFF
TRBV4-1	NA	TRBJ1-5	once	TGCGCCAGCAGCCAAGAAGGGTTCGGGGGGACGCAGCCCCAGCATTTT	CASSQEGFGGTQPQHF
TRBV29-1	TRBD2	TRBJ2-3	NA	TGCAGCGGAGCGGGAGGACGCACAGATACGCAGTATTTT	CSGAGGRTDTQYF